The rows below give T cell receptor beta chains drawn from one sample of a study of blood T cell repertoires in COVID-19. Here immunoSEQ multiplex PCR was the method, and the copy in TCRdb shows in-frame clones only, minus some. The sample has fewer than 200,000 clones, 86% seen once. The material sequenced was peripheral blood. The source is a man aged 45-65 years with active or convalescent COVID-19. CDR3s include the opening cysteine and the closing phenylalanine or tryptophan. A D gene is named only where the DNA matches it firmly. A row's size may be missing; if present it is once, few, many or a size class.

>.|TRBJ2-5|.|TRBV13|12
TGTGCCAGCAGCCCAGGGAGGGAGACCCAGTACTTC
CASSPGRETQYF
>few|TRBJ1-2|.|TRBV21-1|15
TGTGCCAGCATCCAAGGACAGGGGGTGAGGTATGGCTACACCTTC
CASIQGQGVRYGYTF
>.|TRBJ1-2|.|TRBV19|13
TGTGCCAGTAGTATTTCGGGGTACTATGGCTACACCTTC
CASSISGYYGYTF
>.|TRBJ2-7|.|TRBV19|14
TGTGCCAGTAGTTACCCCGGGACACACTACGAGCAGTACTTC
CASSYPGTHYEQYF
>once|TRBJ2-1|TRBD2|TRBV5-6|16
TGTGCCAGCAGCTTGGCCGGTCTAGCGGGAGAGGGTGAGCAGTTCTTC
CASSLAGLAGEGEQFF
>.|TRBJ2-1|.|TRBV3-1/TRBV3-2|14
TGTGCCAGCAGCCAAGACACGCGATACAATGAGCAGTTCTTC
CASSQDTRYNEQFF
>.|TRBJ2-1|.|TRBV5-3|16
TGTGCCAGAAGCTTATTGCGAGCGATACTATACAATGAGCAGTTCTTC
CARSLLRAILYNEQFF
>.|TRBJ1-1|.|TRBV10-3|15
TGTGCCATCAGTGAGTCTGGGGGGGCTTACACTGAAGCTTTCTTT
CAISESGGAYTEAFF
>.|TRBJ1-5|TRBD1|TRBV5-1|15
TGCGCCAGCAGCCTGGCAGGGGGAAGCGATCAGCCCCAGCATTTT
CASSLAGGSDQPQHF
>.|TRBJ1-5|TRBD1|TRBV11-2|14
TGTGCCAGCAGCTTAGGACAGGGAGGTCAGCCCCAGCATTTT
CASSLGQGGQPQHF
>.|TRBJ1-5|.|TRBV19|16
TGTGCCAGTAGTGTACAGGATGCTCCTAGCAATCAGCCCCAGCATTTT
CASSVQDAPSNQPQHF
>.|TRBJ1-2|TRBD1|TRBV5-6|14
TGTGCCAGCAGCAAGGACAGGAACTTCTATGGCTACACCTTC
CASSKDRNFYGYTF
>.|TRBJ1-3|TRBD1|TRBV4-1|15
TGCGCCAGCAGCCAGATGGACAGGGCTGGAAACACCATATATTTT
CASSQMDRAGNTIYF
>.|TRBJ2-5|.|TRBV5-1|14
TGCGCCAGCAGCTTGGGATCCCTCCAGGAGACCCAGTACTTC
CASSLGSLQETQYF
>.|TRBJ2-5|TRBD2|TRBV6-2/TRBV6-3|15
TGTGCCAGCAGTCGACTAGCGGGGACTCAAGAGACCCAGTACTTC
CASSRLAGTQETQYF
>.|TRBJ1-3|.|TRBV4-3|16
TGCGCCAGCAGTCCGGGACGGGGGGCCCAATGGAACACCATATATTTT
CASSPGRGAQWNTIYF
>once|TRBJ1-2|.|TRBV6-5|13
TGTGCCAGCAGTCAATCAGGGGCTCACGGCTACACCTTC
CASSQSGAHGYTF
>.|TRBJ2-3|TRBD2|TRBV5-1|17
TGCGCCAGCAGCTCGGAACTAGCGCCTTTAAGTACAGATACGCAGTATTTT
CASSSELAPLSTDTQYF
>.|TRBJ2-7|TRBD1|TRBV19|16
TGTGCCAGTAGTATTAGGATAGGACAGGGTTCTTACGAGCAGTACTTC
CASSIRIGQGSYEQYF
>.|TRBJ2-1|.|TRBV25-1|14
TGTGCCAGCACGCGACGGGATTCGGTCAATGAGCAGTTCTTC
CASTRRDSVNEQFF
>once|TRBJ1-2|.|TRBV6-5|14
TGTGCCAGCAGTTCGACGGGGGGGTACTATGGCTACACCTTC
CASSSTGGYYGYTF
>.|TRBJ2-5|TRBD2|TRBV6-2/TRBV6-3|16
TGTGCCAGCAGTCGGACTAGCGGGGGGGCGGGAGAGACCCAGTACTTC
CASSRTSGGAGETQYF
>.|TRBJ2-3|TRBD2|TRBV2|15
TGTGCCAGCAGTGAATTGGCTAGCGGGACAGATACGCAGTATTTT
CASSELASGTDTQYF
>once|TRBJ1-1|TRBD1|TRBV4-1|15
TGCGCCAGCTCGCCCGGACAGGGGGCGAAAACTGAAGCTTTCTTT
CASSPGQGAKTEAFF
>.|TRBJ2-1|.|TRBV7-6|15
TGTGCCAGCAGCTGGGTGGCGGGGGCCGGAAATGAGCAGTTCTTC
CASSWVAGAGNEQFF
>few|TRBJ1-2|.|TRBV30|12
TGTGCCTGGACTCCCGTCCACTATGGCTACACCTTC
CAWTPVHYGYTF
>.|TRBJ2-2|TRBD1|TRBV7-2|15
TGTGCCAGCAAGAGACGGACAGGGAACACCGGGGAGCTGTTTTTT
CASKRRTGNTGELFF
>.|TRBJ2-1|.|TRBV12-5|14
TGTGCTAGTGGCCGGGACTTGATTGGGGATGAGCAGTTCTTC
CASGRDLIGDEQFF
>.|TRBJ2-1|TRBD1|TRBV7-3|15
TGTGCCAGCAGCCGGACAGGGAGCTCCTACAATGAGCAGTTCTTC
CASSRTGSSYNEQFF
>once|TRBJ1-2|.|TRBV7-2|14
TGTGCCAGCAGCTTAGCAATGGGGGCGGGTGGCTACACCTTC
CASSLAMGAGGYTF
>.|TRBJ1-3|TRBD1|TRBV5-5|19
TGTGCCAGCAGCTACCACCGGGACAGGGAAACAAGCTCTGGAAACACCATATATTTT
CASSYHRDRETSSGNTIYF
>few|TRBJ1-2|.|TRBV5-5|14
TGTGCCAGCAGCTTGACAGGAAGTAACTATGGCTACACCTTC
CASSLTGSNYGYTF
>.|TRBJ1-5|TRBD1|TRBV12-3/TRBV12-4|13
TGTGCCAGCAGTATGACAGGGTATCAGCCCCAGCATTTT
CASSMTGYQPQHF
>once|TRBJ2-5|TRBD1|TRBV9|15
TGTGCCAGCAGCGTAGGGACAGGCGGTGGGGAGACCCAGTACTTC
CASSVGTGGGETQYF
>few|TRBJ1-5|.|TRBV7-9|13
TGTGCCAGCAGCTTAGCGCTGGGCCAGCCCCAGCATTTT
CASSLALGQPQHF
>.|TRBJ2-3|.|TRBV5-1|13
TGCGCCAGCAGCTTGTCTAGCCGGGATACGCAGTATTTT
CASSLSSRDTQYF
>few|TRBJ2-1|.|TRBV3-1/TRBV3-2|15
TGTGCCAGCAGCCTCCAGGGTATGTTCAGTCGTGAGCAGTTCTTC
CASSLQGMFSREQFF
>.|TRBJ1-2|TRBD1|TRBV9|13
TGTGCCAGCAGCGGACAGGGGGGGCATGGCTACACCTTC
CASSGQGGHGYTF
>.|TRBJ2-7|.|TRBV12-3/TRBV12-4|11
TGTGCCAGCAGTACGACGGAGCAGCAGTACTTC
CASSTTEQQYF
>.|TRBJ2-7|TRBD2|TRBV2|15
TGTGCCAGCAAGGCTAGCACCTCCTCGGGGGGCGAGCAGTACTTC
CASKASTSSGGEQYF
>.|TRBJ1-2|.|TRBV30|14
TGTGCCTTACTATTCCTCAGGGTCATGAGTGGCTACACCTTC
CALLFLRVMSGYTF
>.|TRBJ2-2|.|TRBV10-3|16
TGTGCCATCAGGGCCGATGTAGGAGTAGTCACCGGGGAGCTGTTTTTT
CAIRADVGVVTGELFF
>.|TRBJ1-1|TRBD1|TRBV18|15
TGTGCCAGCTCACCACCGCGACAGGGAAACACTGAAGCTTTCTTT
CASSPPRQGNTEAFF
>.|TRBJ1-1|.|TRBV3-1/TRBV3-2|13
TGTGCCAGCAGCCAAGAACAGGGCACTGAAGCTTTCTTT
CASSQEQGTEAFF
>.|TRBJ1-5|.|TRBV28|13
TGTGCCAGCAGCCTAACCAGGGGTCAGCCCCAGCATTTT
CASSLTRGQPQHF
>.|TRBJ2-3|TRBD1|TRBV5-4|15
TGTGCCAGCAGCTTGGGACAGGGGTTCACAGATACGCAGTATTTT
CASSLGQGFTDTQYF